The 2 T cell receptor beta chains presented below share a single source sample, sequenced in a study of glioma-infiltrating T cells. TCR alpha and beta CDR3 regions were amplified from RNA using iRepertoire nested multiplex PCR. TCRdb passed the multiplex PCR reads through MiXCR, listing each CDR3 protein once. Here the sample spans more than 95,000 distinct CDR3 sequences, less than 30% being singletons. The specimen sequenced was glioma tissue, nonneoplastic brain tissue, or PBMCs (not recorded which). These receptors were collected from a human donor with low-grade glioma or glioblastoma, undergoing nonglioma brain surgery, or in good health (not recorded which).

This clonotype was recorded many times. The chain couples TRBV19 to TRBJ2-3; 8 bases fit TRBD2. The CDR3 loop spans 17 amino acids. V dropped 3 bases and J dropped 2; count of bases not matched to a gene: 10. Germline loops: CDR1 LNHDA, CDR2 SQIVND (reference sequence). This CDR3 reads CASSIGFAAGATDTQYF. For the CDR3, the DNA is TGTGCCAGTAGTATTGGGTTTGCAGCGGGAGCCACAGATACGCAGTATTTT.

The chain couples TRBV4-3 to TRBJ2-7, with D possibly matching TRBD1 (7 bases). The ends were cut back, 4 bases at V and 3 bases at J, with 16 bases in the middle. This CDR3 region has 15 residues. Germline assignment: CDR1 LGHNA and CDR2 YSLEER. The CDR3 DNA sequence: TGCGCCAGCAGCCTACAAAGGCAGGGGGGCTACGAGCAGTACTTC. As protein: CASSLQRQGGYEQYF.